This TCR beta chain was recorded in a study of technical replicates of blood from a few donors. Measured with immunoSEQ multiplex PCR; TCRdb has only the in-frame clones, and not every one. This table holds approximately 59,000 clones, nearly 95% found once. Germline assignment: CDR1 LGHNA and CDR2 YSLEER. After removal of 0 bases from V and 4 bases from J, the junction contained 16 bases not matched to a gene. CDR3 length: 19 residues. V is TRBV4-3 and J is TRBJ2-7, with TRBD2 identical over 9 bases. Sequenced input: PBMCs. The sequence was collected from a human donor in good health. Some clones in this sample may be carry-over from other donors' samples. CDR3 in amino acids: CASSQDRLAGSARKYEQYF. In DNA form, the CDR3 reads TGCGCCAGCAGCCAAGATCGGCTAGCGGGGTCCGCCAGGAAGTACGAGCAGTACTTC.